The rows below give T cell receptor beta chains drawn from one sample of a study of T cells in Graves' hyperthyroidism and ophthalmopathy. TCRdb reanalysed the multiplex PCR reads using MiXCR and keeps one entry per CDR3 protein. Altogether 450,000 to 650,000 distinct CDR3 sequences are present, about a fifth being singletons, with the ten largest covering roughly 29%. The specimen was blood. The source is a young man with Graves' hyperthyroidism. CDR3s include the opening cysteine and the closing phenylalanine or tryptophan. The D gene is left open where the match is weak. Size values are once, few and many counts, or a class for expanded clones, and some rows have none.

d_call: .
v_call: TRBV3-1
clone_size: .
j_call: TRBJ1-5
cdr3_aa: CASSQEQGGNQPQHF
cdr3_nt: TGTGCCAGCAGCCAAGAACAGGGAGGCAATCAGCCCCAGCATTTT

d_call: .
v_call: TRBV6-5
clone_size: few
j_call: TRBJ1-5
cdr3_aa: CASSFGAENQPQHF
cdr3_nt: TGTGCCAGCAGTTTCGGGGCGGAAAATCAGCCCCAGCATTTT

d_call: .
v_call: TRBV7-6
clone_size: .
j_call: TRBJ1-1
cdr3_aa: CASGPPTMNTEAFF
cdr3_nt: TGTGCCAGCGGACCCCCAACGATGAACACTGAAGCTTTCTTT

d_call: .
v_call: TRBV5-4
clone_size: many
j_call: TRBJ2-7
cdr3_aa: CASSFQGEQYF
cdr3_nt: TGTGCCAGCAGCTTTCAAGGGGAGCAGTACTTC

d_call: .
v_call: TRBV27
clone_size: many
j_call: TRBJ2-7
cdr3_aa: CASSLGDSVYEQYF
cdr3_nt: TGTGCCAGCAGTTTAGGGGACTCCGTCTACGAGCAGTACTTC

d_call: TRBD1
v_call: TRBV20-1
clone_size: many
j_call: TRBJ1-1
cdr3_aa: CSARDQYRGNTEAFF
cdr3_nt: TGCAGTGCTAGAGATCAGTACAGGGGGAACACTGAAGCTTTCTTT

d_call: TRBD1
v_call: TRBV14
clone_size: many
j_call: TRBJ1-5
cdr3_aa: CASSQAGQGSNQPQHF
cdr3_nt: TGTGCCAGCAGCCAAGCGGGACAGGGGAGCAATCAGCCCCAGCATTTT

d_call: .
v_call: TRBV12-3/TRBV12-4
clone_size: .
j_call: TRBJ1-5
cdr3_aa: CASSRGWNQPQHF
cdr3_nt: TGTGCCAGCAGCCGGGGGTGGAATCAGCCCCAGCATTTT

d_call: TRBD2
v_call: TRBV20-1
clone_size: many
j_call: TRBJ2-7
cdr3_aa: CSAGFFSGGRSYEQYF
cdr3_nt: TGCAGTGCTGGCTTTTTTAGCGGGGGGCGATCCTACGAGCAGTACTTC

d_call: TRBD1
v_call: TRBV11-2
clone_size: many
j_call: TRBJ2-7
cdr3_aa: CASSSLGKQGVSYEQYF
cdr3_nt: TGTGCCAGCAGCTCGTTGGGGAAACAGGGGGTGAGCTACGAGCAGTACTTC

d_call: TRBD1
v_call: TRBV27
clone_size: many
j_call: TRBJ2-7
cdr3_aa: CASSPPGTGSYEQYF
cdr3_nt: TGTGCCAGCAGTCCGCCCGGGACAGGGTCCTACGAGCAGTACTTC

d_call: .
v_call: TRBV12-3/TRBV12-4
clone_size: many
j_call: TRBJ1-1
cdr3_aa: CASSFRNTEAFF
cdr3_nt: TGTGCCAGCAGTTTCAGGAACACTGAAGCTTTCTTT

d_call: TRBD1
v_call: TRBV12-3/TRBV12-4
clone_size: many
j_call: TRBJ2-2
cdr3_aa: CASSFRGHGELFF
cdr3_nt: TGTGCCAGCAGTTTTAGGGGGCACGGGGAGCTGTTTTTT

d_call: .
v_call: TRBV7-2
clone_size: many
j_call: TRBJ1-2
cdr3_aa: CASSLTDRPEGYTF
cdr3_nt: TGTGCCAGCAGCTTAACTGACAGACCGGAGGGCTACACCTTC

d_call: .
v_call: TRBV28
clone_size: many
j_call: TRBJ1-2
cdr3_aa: CASSLDVRDGYTF
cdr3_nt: TGTGCCAGCAGTTTGGACGTGAGGGATGGCTACACCTTC

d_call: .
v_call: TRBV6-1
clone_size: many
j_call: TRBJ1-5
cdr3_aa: CASSEARQGGPQHF
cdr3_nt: TGTGCCAGCAGTGAAGCCCGTCAGGGTGGGCCCCAGCATTTT